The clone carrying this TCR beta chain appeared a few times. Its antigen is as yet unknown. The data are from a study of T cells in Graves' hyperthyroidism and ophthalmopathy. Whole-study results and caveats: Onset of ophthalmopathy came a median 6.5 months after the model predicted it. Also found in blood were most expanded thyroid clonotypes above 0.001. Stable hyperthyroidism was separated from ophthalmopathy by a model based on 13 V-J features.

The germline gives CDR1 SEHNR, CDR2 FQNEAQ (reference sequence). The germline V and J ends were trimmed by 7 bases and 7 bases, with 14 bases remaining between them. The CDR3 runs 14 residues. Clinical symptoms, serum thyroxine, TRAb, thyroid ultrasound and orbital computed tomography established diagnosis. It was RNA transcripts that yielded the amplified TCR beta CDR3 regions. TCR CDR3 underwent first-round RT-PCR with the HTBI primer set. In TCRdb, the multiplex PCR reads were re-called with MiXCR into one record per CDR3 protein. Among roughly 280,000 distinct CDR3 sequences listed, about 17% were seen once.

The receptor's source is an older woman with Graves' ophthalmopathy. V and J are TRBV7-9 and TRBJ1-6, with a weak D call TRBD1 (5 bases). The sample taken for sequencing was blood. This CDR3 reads CASTTGLTNSPLHF. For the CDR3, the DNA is TGTGCCAGCACTACAGGCTTGACAAATTCACCCCTCCACTTT. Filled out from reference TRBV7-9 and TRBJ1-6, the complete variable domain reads DTGVSQNPRHKITKRGQNVTFRCDPISEHNRLYWYRQTLGQGPEFLTYFQNEAQLEKSRLLSDRFSAERPKGSFSTLEIQRTEQGDSAMYLCASTTGLTNSPLHFGNGTRLTVT.